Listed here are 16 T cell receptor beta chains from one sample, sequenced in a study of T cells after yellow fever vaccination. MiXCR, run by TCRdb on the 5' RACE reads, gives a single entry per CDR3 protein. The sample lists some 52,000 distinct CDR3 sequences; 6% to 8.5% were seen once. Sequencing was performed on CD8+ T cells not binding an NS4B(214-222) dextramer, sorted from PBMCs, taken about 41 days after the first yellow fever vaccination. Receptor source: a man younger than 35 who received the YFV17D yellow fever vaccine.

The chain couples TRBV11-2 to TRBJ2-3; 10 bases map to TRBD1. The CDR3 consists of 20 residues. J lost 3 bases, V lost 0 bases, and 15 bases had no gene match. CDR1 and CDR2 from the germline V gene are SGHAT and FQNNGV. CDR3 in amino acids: CASSLDGWEVDRGETDTQYF. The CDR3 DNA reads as TGTGCCAGCAGCTTAGATGGATGGGAGGTGGACAGGGGGGAGACAGATACGCAGTATTTT.

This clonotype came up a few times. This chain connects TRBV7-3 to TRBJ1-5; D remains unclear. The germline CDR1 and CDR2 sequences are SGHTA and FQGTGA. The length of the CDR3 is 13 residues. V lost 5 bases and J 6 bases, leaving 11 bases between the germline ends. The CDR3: CASSPGSGQPQHF. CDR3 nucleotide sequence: TGTGCCAGCAGCCCGGGGTCCGGTCAGCCCCAGCATTTT.

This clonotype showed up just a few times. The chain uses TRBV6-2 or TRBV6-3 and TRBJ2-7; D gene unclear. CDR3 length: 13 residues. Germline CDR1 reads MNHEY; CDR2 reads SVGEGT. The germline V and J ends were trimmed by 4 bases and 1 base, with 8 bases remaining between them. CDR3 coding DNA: TGTGCCAGCAGTTCCCCTTGGTCCTACGAGCAGTACTTC. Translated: CASSSPWSYEQYF.

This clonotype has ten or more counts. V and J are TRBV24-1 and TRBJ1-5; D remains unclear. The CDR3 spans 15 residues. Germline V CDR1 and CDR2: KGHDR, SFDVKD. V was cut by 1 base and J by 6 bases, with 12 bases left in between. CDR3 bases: TGTGCCACCAGTGATTTTACTTCGCAGGTTCAGCCCCAGCATTTT. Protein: CATSDFTSQVQPQHF.

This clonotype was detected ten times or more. DNA for the CDR3: TGCAGCGTTGACCTCCATACGAACACCGGGGAGCTGTTTTTT. It yields the protein CSVDLHTNTGELFF. This chain connects TRBV29-1 to TRBJ2-2; D is uncertain. The germline gives CDR1 SQVTM, CDR2 ANQGSEA. V gave up 3 bases and J gave up 0 bases, with 8 bases separating them. CDR3 size: 14 residues.

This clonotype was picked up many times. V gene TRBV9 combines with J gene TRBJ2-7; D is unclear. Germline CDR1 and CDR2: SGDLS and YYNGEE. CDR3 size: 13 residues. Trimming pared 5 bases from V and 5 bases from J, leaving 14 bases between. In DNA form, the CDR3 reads TGTGCCAGCAGAACGACCCCCCGGGACGAGCAGTACGTC. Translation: CASRTTPRDEQYV.

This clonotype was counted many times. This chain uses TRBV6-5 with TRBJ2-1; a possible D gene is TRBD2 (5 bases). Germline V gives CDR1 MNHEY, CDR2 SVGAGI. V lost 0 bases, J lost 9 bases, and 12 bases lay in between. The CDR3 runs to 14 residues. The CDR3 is CASSYSMGEGEQFF. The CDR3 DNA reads TGTGCCAGCAGTTACTCGATGGGAGAGGGTGAGCAGTTCTTC.

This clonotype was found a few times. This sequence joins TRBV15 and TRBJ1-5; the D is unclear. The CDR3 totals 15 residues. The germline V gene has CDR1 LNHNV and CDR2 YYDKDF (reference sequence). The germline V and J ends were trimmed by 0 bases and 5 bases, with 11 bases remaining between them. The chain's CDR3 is CATSRDPVGDQPQHF. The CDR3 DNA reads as TGTGCCACCAGCAGAGATCCGGTCGGGGATCAGCCCCAGCATTTT.

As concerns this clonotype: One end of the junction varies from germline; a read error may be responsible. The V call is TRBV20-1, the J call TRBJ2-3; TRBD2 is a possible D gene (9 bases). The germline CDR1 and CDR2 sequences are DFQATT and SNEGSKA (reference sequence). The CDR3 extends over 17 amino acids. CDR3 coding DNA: TGCTGTGCCAGGGGGCGGGGGGGCCTACGTTACACAGATACGCAGTATTTT. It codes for CCARGRGGLRYTDTQYF.

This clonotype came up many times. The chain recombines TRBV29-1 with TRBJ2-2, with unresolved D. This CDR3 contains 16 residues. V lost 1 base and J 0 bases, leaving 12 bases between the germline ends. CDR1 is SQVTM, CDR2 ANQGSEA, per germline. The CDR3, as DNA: TGCAGCGTTGAAGGGTTTGACGGCGCGAACACCGGGGAGCTGTTTTTT. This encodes CSVEGFDGANTGELFF.

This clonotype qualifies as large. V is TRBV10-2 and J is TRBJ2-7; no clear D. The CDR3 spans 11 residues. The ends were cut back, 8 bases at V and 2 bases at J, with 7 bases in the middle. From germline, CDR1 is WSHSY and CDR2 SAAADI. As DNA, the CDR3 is TGCGCCAGCGGGTCCCCCTACGAGCAGTACTTC. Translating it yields CASGSPYEQYF.

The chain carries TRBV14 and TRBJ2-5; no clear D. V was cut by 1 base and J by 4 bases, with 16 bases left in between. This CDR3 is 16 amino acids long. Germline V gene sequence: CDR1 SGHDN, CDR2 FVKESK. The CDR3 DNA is TGTGCCAGCAGCCAAGTAGTCCGGGTGGGAATAGAGACCCAGTACTTC. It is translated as CASSQVVRVGIETQYF.

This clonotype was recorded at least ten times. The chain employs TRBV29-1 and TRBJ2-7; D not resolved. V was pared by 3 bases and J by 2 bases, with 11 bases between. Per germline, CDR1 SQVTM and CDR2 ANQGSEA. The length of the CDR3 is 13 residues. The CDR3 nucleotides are TGCAGCGTTGATTCGCCAGGACCCTACGAGCAGTACTTC. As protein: CSVDSPGPYEQYF.

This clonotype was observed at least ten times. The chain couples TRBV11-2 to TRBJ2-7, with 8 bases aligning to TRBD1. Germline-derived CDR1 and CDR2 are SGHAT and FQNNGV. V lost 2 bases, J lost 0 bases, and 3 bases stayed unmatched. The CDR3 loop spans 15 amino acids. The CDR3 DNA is TGTGCCAGCAGCTTATACAGGGGGAGCTCCTACGAGCAGTACTTC. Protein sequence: CASSLYRGSSYEQYF. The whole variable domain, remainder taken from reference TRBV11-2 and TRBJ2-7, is EAGVAQSPRYKIIEKRQSVAFWCNPISGHATLYWYQQILGQGPKLLIQFQNNGVVDDSQLPKDRFSAERLKGVDSTLKIQPAKLEDSAVYLCASSLYRGSSYEQYFGPGTRLTVT.

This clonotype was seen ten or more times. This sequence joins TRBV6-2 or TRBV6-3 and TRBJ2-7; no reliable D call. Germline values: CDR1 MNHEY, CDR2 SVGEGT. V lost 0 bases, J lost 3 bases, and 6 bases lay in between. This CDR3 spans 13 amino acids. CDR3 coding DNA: TGTGCCAGCAGTTACTCCCCCGACTACGAGCAGTACGTC. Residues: CASSYSPDYEQYV.

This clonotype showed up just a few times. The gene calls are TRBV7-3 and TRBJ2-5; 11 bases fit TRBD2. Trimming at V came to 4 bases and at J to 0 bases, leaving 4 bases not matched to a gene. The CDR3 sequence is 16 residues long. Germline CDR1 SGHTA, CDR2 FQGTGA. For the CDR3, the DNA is TGTGCCAGCAGCTCACTAGCGGGGGCCCACCAAGAGACCCAGTACTTC. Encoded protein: CASSSLAGAHQETQYF.